These 5 T cell receptor beta chains share one sample of origin, sequenced in a study of regulatory T cells in long-lasting Graves disease. Building of the TCR beta libraries involved iRepertoire HTBI primers and Arm-PCR of CDR3 regions. One entry per CDR3 protein, called by TCRdb with MiXCR from the multiplex PCR reads. Of about 430,000 distinct CDR3 sequences listed, roughly a fifth were seen once; the top ten hold 13% to 15%. Time point indicated: persistent/refractory GD, antithyroid drugs over 5 years with positive TRAb. Generation of the TCR library employed RNA extracted from PBMCs. Sequences were derived from peripheral blood mononuclear cells (PBMCs), sampled when the disease was refractory, from a patient treated with antithyroid drugs. The receptors originated from a female donor with Graves disease.

The chain links TRBV6-2 or TRBV6-3 to TRBJ1-5; no clear D gene. Germline assignment: CDR1 MNHEY and CDR2 SVGEGT. The CDR3 contains 16 residues. V was cut by 6 bases and J by 4 bases, with 19 bases left in between. This chain's CDR3 is CASRHGGQILNQPQHF. The CDR3 DNA follows: TGTGCCAGCAGGCACGGAGGGCAGATACTTAATCAGCCCCAGCATTTT.

This clonotype was counted between two and nine times. The gene calls are TRBV14 and TRBJ2-7; TRBD2 matches at 10 bases. Germline V gives CDR1 SGHDN, CDR2 FVKESK. This CDR3 is 15 amino acids long. V lost 4 bases, J lost 5 bases, and 8 bases stayed unmatched. The DNA of the CDR3 is TGTGCCAGCAGCCCACAGGGACTAGCGAGCCACGAGCAGTACTTC. Translating gives CASSPQGLASHEQYF.

The rearrangement uses TRBV20-1 and TRBJ2-5; TRBD2 matches at 8 bases. The germline V gene has CDR1 DFQATT and CDR2 SNEGSKA (reference sequence). V shed 4 bases, J shed 3 bases, and the junction held 4 bases outside the gene matches. This CDR3 is built from 13 residues. In DNA form, the CDR3 reads TGCAGTGCTATACTAGCGGAGAAAGAGACCCAGTACTTC. This encodes CSAILAEKETQYF.

Remarks on this clonotype: This may be a read error, as it is one base from a much larger clone. V gene TRBV2 combines with J gene TRBJ2-5, with D perhaps matching TRBD2 (5 bases). V lost 6 bases and J lost 5, with 16 bases in between. The CDR3 runs to 14 residues. The germline gives CDR1 SNHLY, CDR2 FYNNEI. The DNA for the CDR3 is TGTGCCAGCAGGTACACAGAGGGCAGCGAGACCCAGTACTTC. Encoded protein: CASRYTEGSETQYF.

Only a few counts were recorded for this clonotype. This chain uses TRBV18 with TRBJ2-5; a weak D match, TRBD1 (5 bases). Germline loops: CDR1 KGHSH, CDR2 LQKENI. Trimming cost V 2 bases and J 2 bases, with 12 bases left between them. CDR3 length equals 15 residues. CDR3 coding DNA: TGTGCCAGCTCACCAAATCAGGGCCGTCAAGAGACCCAGTACTTC. Translation gives CASSPNQGRQETQYF. The entire variable domain, with the rest obtained from reference TRBV18 and TRBJ2-5, is as follows: NAGVMQNPRHLVRRRGQEARLRCSPMKGHSHVYWYRQLPEEGLKFMVYLQKENIIDESGMPKERFSAEFPKEGPSILRIQQVVRGDSAAYFCASSPNQGRQETQYFGPGTRLLVL.